What follows is one T cell receptor (beta chain) and its context. Its specificity is not known. The CDR3 runs to 12 residues. Germline values: CDR1 SNHLY, CDR2 FYNNEI. V lost 0 bases, J lost 4 bases, and 3 bases lay in between. Repertoires were generated with immunoSEQ multiplex PCR, while TCRdb's copy carries only in-frame clones and drops some. The sample contains approximately 110,000 clones, approximately 90% of which appear only once. This sample is part of a study of T cell responses to AZD1222 COVID-19 vaccine. Overall study findings and caveats: Compared with day 0, the breadth and depth of the Spike-specific TCR repertoire rose significantly after two doses of AZD1222.

The starting material was peripheral blood, obtained on day 0 of AZD1222 vaccination. The TCR originated in an adult in good health. This chain links TRBV2 with TRBJ1-2; no reliable D call. The CDR3 sequence: CASSEAAYGYTF. The DNA of the CDR3 is TGTGCCAGCAGTGAAGCGGCCTATGGCTACACCTTC. Looking up the rest from reference TRBV2 and TRBJ1-2 gives the full variable domain: EPEVTQTPSHQVTQMGQEVILRCVPISNHLYFYWYRQILGQKVEFLVSFYNNEISEKSEIFDDQFSVERPDGSNFTLKIRSTKLEDSAMYFCASSEAAYGYTFGSGTRLTVV.